This record concerns one TCR beta chain sequence. This clonotype appeared a few times. Its target antigen remains unknown. No base qualities exist here, and no much larger clone lies one base off it. The sample originates from a study of T-cell memory formation after mild COVID-19 (dated by TCRdb to about 2021). For the wider study: TCR sequence clusters from the two donors were largely donor specific. In a couple of donors, T-cell clones that expanded and contracted after mild COVID-19 were followed by sequencing TCRalpha and TCRbeta repertoires longitudinally. The cohort was made up of two young adult volunteers, one female and one male, who were previously healthy.

The CDR3 spans 14 residues, from the cysteine through the phenylalanine. Only the CDR3 part of the read is kept: 42 bases, read in frame from the first base. V is clipped by 4 bases and J by 4 bases, and the sequence between their germline boundaries is 10 bases long. PBMCs were isolated by Ficoll-Paque density gradient centrifugation. Paper-wide results and their limitations: Some responding clones were detected in pre-infection memory, which suggested that pre-existing cross-reactive memory T cells had joined the SARS-CoV-2 response. Balanced CD4/CD8 phenotypes were observed for clones contracting from day 15 to 85, whereas a bias towards CD4+ was observed for a second wave of clones expanding from day 15 to 37. SARS-CoV-2 specificity was not confirmed for the second-wave clones peaking on day 37. Contracting CD4+ clones were found mainly in CM and EM memory subsets, while CD8+ clones were enriched in EMRA. Only a couple of mild cases were covered in the study, and larger cohorts including severe cases with pre-infection samples were considered necessary.

The instrument given in TCRdb is Illumina NovaSeq 6000. TCRalpha and TCRbeta cDNA libraries were built by 5'RACE with constant-segment primers, adding sample barcodes and unique molecular identifiers. Trizol reagent was used to extract RNA from every sample. Amplification of the libraries took two PCR steps, and the second step added a second sample barcode plus Illumina TruSeq adapters. Sequencing of the libraries was done on an Illumina NovaSeq, producing 2 x 150 bp paired-end reads. Per the original workflow: Demultiplexing of reads and collapsing into UMI-guided consensus sequences were performed with migec v1.2.7. With mixcr v2.1.11, UMI consensuses were aligned to TRA and TRB V and J templates and assembled into clonotypes. A clonotype was counted as expanded or contracted only if both edgeR and NoisET called the change significant, with noise models trained on biological replicates. For edgeR calls, a false discovery rate-adjusted p below 0.01 and a log2 fold-change threshold of 1 were applied. As an exploratory analysis of dynamics, max-normalized trajectories of the 1000 most abundant clonotypes were examined with PCA combined with hierarchical clustering. The CD4 or CD8 phenotype of responding clones was assigned using the separately sequenced CD4+ and CD8+ repertoires. In-frame beta chains were kept once TCRdb had trimmed the public reads at Q25 with fastp and called clones with MiXCR. Entries that share a CDR3 protein sequence are merged under the most common genes and DNA. The V and J calls and clone size come from TCRdb's table, not from the authors' own analysis. For this sample there are some 190,000 distinct CDR3 sequences; 16% appear just once. The ten largest clones capture 2% to 2.5% of the sample.

Sequenced input: PBMCs or a T cell subset sorted from them (not recorded which). The source of this sequence is an adult woman who had mild COVID-19 (a few samples of this study predate the infection). The sample titles of this study are shuffled in the database, so cell type and time point are left out; the donor was told from shared clones. The rearranged segments are TRBV12-3 or TRBV12-4 and TRBJ1-4, with TRBD1 perhaps the D gene, on 5 matching bases. In nucleotide form, the sequence is TGTGCCAGCAGTTCGACAGCCGGTAATGAAAAACTGTTTTTT. Its translation reads: CASSSTAGNEKLFF.